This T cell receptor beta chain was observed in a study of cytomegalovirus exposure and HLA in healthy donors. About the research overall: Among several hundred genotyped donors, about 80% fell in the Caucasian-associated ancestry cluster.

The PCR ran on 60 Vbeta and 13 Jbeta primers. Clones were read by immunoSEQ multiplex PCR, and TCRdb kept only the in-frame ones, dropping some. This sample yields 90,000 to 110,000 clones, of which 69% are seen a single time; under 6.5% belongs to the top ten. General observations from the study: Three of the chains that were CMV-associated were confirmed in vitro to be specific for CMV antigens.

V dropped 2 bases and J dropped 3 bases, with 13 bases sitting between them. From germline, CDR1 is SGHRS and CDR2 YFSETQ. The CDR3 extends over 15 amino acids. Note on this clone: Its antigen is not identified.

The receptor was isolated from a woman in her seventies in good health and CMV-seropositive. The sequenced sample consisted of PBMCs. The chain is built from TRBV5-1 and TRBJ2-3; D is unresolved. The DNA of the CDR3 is TGCGCCAGCAGCTTTAGCTGGGTTGGGACAGATACGCAGTATTTT. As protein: CASSFSWVGTDTQYF.